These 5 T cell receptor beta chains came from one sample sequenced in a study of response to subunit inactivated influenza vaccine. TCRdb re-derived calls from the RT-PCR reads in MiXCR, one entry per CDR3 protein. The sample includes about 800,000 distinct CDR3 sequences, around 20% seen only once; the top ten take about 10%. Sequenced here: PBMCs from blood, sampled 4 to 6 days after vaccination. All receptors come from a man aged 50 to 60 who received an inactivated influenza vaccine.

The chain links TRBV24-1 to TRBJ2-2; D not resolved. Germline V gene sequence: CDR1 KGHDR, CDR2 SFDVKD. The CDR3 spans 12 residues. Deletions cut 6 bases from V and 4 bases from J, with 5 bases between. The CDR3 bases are TGTGCCACCAGTCAGTTCACCGGGGAGCTGTTTTTT. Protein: CATSQFTGELFF.

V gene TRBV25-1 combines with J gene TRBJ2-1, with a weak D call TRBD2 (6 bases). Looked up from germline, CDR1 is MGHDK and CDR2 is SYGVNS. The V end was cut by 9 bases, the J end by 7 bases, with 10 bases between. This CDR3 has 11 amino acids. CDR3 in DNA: TGTGCCAGTGACCGGGGGAATGAGCAGTTCTTC. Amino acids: CASDRGNEQFF. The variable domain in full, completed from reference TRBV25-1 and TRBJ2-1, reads EADIYQTPRYLVIGTGKKITLECSQTMGHDKMYWYQQDPGMELHLIHYSYGVNSTEKGDLSSESTVSRIRTEHFPLTLESARPSHTSQYLCASDRGNEQFFGPGTRLTVL.

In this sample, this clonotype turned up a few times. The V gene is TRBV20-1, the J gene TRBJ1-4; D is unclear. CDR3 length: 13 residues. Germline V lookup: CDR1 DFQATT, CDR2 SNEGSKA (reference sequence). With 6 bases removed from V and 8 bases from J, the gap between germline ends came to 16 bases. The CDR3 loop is CSASDWSVEKLFF. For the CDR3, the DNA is TGCAGTGCCAGCGACTGGAGTGTGGAAAAACTGTTTTTT.

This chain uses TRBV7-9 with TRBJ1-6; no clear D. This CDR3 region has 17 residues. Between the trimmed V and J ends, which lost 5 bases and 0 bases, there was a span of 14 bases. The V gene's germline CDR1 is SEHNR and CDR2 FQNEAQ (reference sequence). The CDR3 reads CASSPEGQTSYNSPLHF. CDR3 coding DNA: TGTGCCAGCAGCCCCGAAGGGCAGACCTCCTATAATTCACCCCTCCACTTT.

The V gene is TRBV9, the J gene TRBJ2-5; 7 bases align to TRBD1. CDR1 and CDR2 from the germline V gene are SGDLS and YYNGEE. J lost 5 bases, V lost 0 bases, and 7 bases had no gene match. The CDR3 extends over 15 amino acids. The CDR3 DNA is TGTGCCAGCAGCGTAGGGGTAGGGGGCACTGAGACCCAGTACTTC. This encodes CASSVGVGGTETQYF.